This is a list of T cell receptor beta chains from one sample in a study of blood T cell repertoires in COVID-19. Data came from immunoSEQ multiplex PCR; TCRdb stores just in-frame clones and leaves some out. Of 200,000 to 250,000 clones listed, 80% to 90% are singletons. The sample was peripheral blood. Receptors originate from a man aged 25 to 40 who had recovered from COVID-19. Both conserved end residues are part of each CDR3. D genes are given only for firm matches.

V	J	D	DNA	CDR3
TRBV9	TRBJ1-1	NA	TGTGCCAGCAGCGATACAGGGGAAGCTTTCTTT	CASSDTGEAFF
TRBV19	TRBJ1-2	NA	TGTGCCAGTAAGGGGAGGGTGGACTATGGCTACACCTTC	CASKGRVDYGYTF
TRBV12-5	TRBJ1-2	NA	TGTGCTAGTGGTTTGGACGGTGCTAACTATGGCTACACCTTC	CASGLDGANYGYTF
TRBV7-2	TRBJ2-2	TRBD1	TGTGCCAGCAGATACCGGACAGGGAACACCGGGGAGCTGTTTTTT	CASRYRTGNTGELFF
TRBV7-9	TRBJ2-5	TRBD1	TGTGCCAGCAGCCCATACGGGACAGGGGGAGAGACCCAGTACTTC	CASSPYGTGGETQYF
TRBV19	TRBJ2-1	TRBD1	TGTGCCAGTCGACAGGGGACCACAGTCAATGAGCAGTTCTTC	CASRQGTTVNEQFF
TRBV10-1	TRBJ1-2	NA	TGCGCCAGCAGTTATCGGGAGAACTATGGCTACACCTTC	CASSYRENYGYTF
TRBV5-1	TRBJ2-7	NA	TGCGCCAGCACCTACCTTACCGGGGGTTACGAGCAGTACTTC	CASTYLTGGYEQYF
TRBV11-2	TRBJ1-5	TRBD1	TGTGCCAGCAGCCTTGGGACAGGGGGAAGGCGCAATCAGCCCCAGCATTTT	CASSLGTGGRRNQPQHF
TRBV25-1	TRBJ2-7	TRBD1	TGTGCCAGCAGTGAACTGGGACAGGGGCCCAACGAGCAGTACTTC	CASSELGQGPNEQYF